Shown below are 14 T cell receptor beta chains from a single sample sequenced in a study of blood T cell repertoires in COVID-19. Repertoires were generated with immunoSEQ multiplex PCR, while TCRdb's copy carries only in-frame clones and drops some. The sample lists about 190,000 clones, about four fifths occurring once. Sequenced material: peripheral blood. The receptors originated from a man aged 60-69 years with acute or convalescent COVID-19.

The J gene is TRBJ2-1, the V gene TRBV27; weak D call: TRBD2 (6 bases). From germline, CDR1 is MNHEY and CDR2 SMNVEV (reference sequence). This CDR3 contains 17 residues. Trimming took 3 bases from V and 0 from J, leaving 15 bases between them. The CDR3 reads CASSFYPRGLSYNEQFF. The CDR3 nucleotides are TGTGCCAGCAGTTTCTATCCGCGGGGCCTCTCCTACAATGAGCAGTTCTTC.

The V call is TRBV6-5, the J call TRBJ1-6, with 9 bases lining up with TRBD1. The CDR3 is made up of 14 amino acids. V trimming: 7 bases; J trimming: 9 bases; junction bases outside the gene matches: 7. Germline CDR1 is MNHEY and CDR2 is SVGAGI. The CDR3 coding sequence is TGTGCCAGCACCGGACAGGGGTTGAGTTCACCCCTCCACTTT. Translation: CASTGQGLSSPLHF.

This chain connects TRBV15 to TRBJ1-5; D uncertain. The CDR3 has 16 residues. The germline gives CDR1 LNHNV, CDR2 YYDKDF (reference sequence). The V gene lost 3 bases and the J gene lost 3 bases, with 15 bases spanning the gap. The CDR3 is CATSSPAGGDNQPQHF. The CDR3 DNA sequence: TGTGCCACCAGCAGTCCTGCGGGCGGGGACAATCAGCCCCAGCATTTT.

The chain couples TRBV10-3 to TRBJ1-2; 8 bases agree with TRBD1. CDR1 and CDR2 from the germline V gene are ENHRY and SYGVKD. The CDR3 contains 15 residues. V lost 2 bases, J lost 8 bases, and 10 bases stayed unmatched. The CDR3 DNA reads as TGTGCCATCAGTGAGGGAATGGACAGGGCGGACGGCTACACCTTC. This codes for CAISEGMDRADGYTF.

The V and J genes are TRBV7-3 and TRBJ2-1; tentative D call: TRBD1 (6 bases). The V and J ends lost 5 bases and 3 bases respectively, with 8 bases between them. This CDR3 has 13 residues. Germline assignment: CDR1 SGHTA and CDR2 FQGTGA. The DNA of the CDR3 is TGTGCCAGCAGCGAGGACAGCTACAATGAGCAGTTCTTC. This encodes CASSEDSYNEQFF.

This chain joins TRBV6-6 and TRBJ1-5, with D perhaps TRBD1 (5 bases). Looked up from germline, CDR1 is MNHNY and CDR2 is SVGAGI (reference sequence). The CDR3 runs 16 residues. Deletions cut 8 bases from V and 0 bases from J, with 17 bases between. This chain's CDR3 is CASRGVGSDSNQPQHF. CDR3 coding DNA: TGTGCCAGCCGGGGGGTAGGGTCCGATAGCAATCAGCCCCAGCATTTT.

V gene TRBV11-2 combines with J gene TRBJ2-2; D might be TRBD2 (5 bases). Germline V lookup: CDR1 SGHAT, CDR2 FQNNGV. CDR3 length: 16 residues. Trimming took 8 bases from V and 4 from J, leaving 20 bases between them. CDR3 sequence reads: CASPSHKETTTGELFF. DNA of the CDR3: TGTGCCAGCCCCAGCCACAAAGAGACTACCACCGGGGAGCTGTTTTTT.

This chain joins TRBV2 and TRBJ1-4, with TRBD1 as a possible D gene (5 bases). The CDR3 runs to 14 residues. CDR1 is SNHLY, CDR2 FYNNEI, per germline. The V end was cut by 7 bases, the J end by 4 bases, with 13 bases between. CDR3 coding DNA: TGTGCCAGCACTGGGGTGGGACTTAATGAAAAACTGTTTTTT. Residues: CASTGVGLNEKLFF.

This sequence joins TRBV28 and TRBJ2-7; a possible D gene is TRBD1 (5 bases). V was shortened by 5 bases and J by 0 bases, with 14 bases between the two germline ends. Germline CDR1 is MDHEN and CDR2 is SYDVKM. The CDR3 totals 15 residues. The CDR3 sequence: CASSPLGDFSYEQYF. Here the CDR3 DNA reads TGTGCCAGCAGTCCTCTAGGGGATTTCTCCTACGAGCAGTACTTC.

The rearrangement joins TRBV27 to TRBJ1-1, with D perhaps TRBD1 (6 bases). V dropped 0 bases and J dropped 1 base, with 6 bases sitting between them. This CDR3 is 14 amino acids long. The germline CDR1 and CDR2 sequences are MNHEY and SMNVEV (reference sequence). The CDR3 bases are TGTGCCAGCAGTTTATCGGGGGCGAACACTGAAGCTTTCTTT. This codes for CASSLSGANTEAFF.

The chain carries TRBV20-1 and TRBJ2-7; D remains ambiguous. CDR1 and CDR2 from the germline V gene are DFQATT and SNEGSKA (reference sequence). This CDR3 region has 14 residues. Trimming cost V 3 bases and J 0 bases, with 12 bases left between them. CDR3 sequence reads: CSASKHLSSYEQYF. The CDR3 region has the DNA TGCAGTGCTAGTAAGCACCTGAGCTCCTACGAGCAGTACTTC.

The chain recombines TRBV9 with TRBJ1-6, with D hard to call. The ends were cut back, 4 bases at V and 0 bases at J, with 8 bases in the middle. Per the germline V gene, CDR1 is SGDLS and CDR2 is YYNGEE. This CDR3 has 15 amino acids. CDR3 amino acids: CASSSGDSYNSPLHF. In DNA, the CDR3 is TGTGCCAGCAGCAGCGGGGACTCCTATAATTCACCCCTCCACTTT.

The rearrangement links TRBV29-1 to TRBJ1-1; D not resolved. The germline V gene has CDR1 SQVTM and CDR2 ANQGSEA. The V gene lost 5 bases and the J gene lost 1 base, with 14 bases spanning the gap. This CDR3 has 14 amino acids. The CDR3 DNA follows: TGCAGCGTTTTCTCGGCCGGGAAGAACACTGAAGCTTTCTTT. Translated: CSVFSAGKNTEAFF.

The V call is TRBV7-2, the J call TRBJ2-1; the match to TRBD2 covers 7 bases. Losses at the gene ends were 2 bases for V and 2 bases for J; bases not matched to a gene: 3. The CDR3 totals 15 residues. The V gene's germline CDR1 is SGHTA and CDR2 FQGNSA. The CDR3 bases are TGTGCCAGCAGCTTAAGTGGGGGGGCCTACAATGAGCAGTTCTTC. It yields the protein CASSLSGGAYNEQFF.